What follows describes a single T cell receptor beta chain. The ends were cut back, 5 bases at V and 1 base at J, with 10 bases in the middle. The germline V gene encodes CDR1 LNHDA and CDR2 SQIVND (reference sequence). This CDR3 has 14 residues. In every case, the donor was a healthy Caucasian. This entry comes from a study of identical twins. TCRdb used MiXCR to reprocess the 5' RACE reads, holding one entry per CDR3 protein. The sample carries some 200,000 distinct CDR3 sequences, 7.5% recorded once. The sample also formed part of further work on yellow fever vaccine responses in identical twins. That work states: Twins' vaccine T cell responses were reported to seem partly convergent and partly personalized.

The specimen was memory (CD45RO+) T cells sorted from blood. The chain has TRBV19 and TRBJ2-3; either TRBD1 or TRBD2 may fit D (5 bases each). This TCR derives from a woman aged 18-35 years in good health. The CDR3 DNA follows: TGTGCCAGTAGTTCGGGACGCGGCACAGATACGCAGTATTTT. Amino acid sequence: CASSSGRGTDTQYF.